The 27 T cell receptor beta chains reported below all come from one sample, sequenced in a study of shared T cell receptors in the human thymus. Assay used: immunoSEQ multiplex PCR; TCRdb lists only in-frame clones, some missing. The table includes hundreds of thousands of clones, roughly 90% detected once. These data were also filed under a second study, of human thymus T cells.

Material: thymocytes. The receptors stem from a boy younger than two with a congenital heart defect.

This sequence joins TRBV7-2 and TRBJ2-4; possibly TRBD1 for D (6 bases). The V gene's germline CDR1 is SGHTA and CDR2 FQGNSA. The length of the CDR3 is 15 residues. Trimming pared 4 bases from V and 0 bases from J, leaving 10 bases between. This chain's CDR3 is CASSSDRLAKNIQYF. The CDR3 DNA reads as TGTGCCAGCAGCTCAGACAGGCTAGCCAAAAACATTCAGTACTTC.

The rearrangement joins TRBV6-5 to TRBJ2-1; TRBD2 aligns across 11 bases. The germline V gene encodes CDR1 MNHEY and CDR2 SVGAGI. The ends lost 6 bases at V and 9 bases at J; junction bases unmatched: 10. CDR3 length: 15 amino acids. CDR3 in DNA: TGTGCCAGCAGAGTAGCGGGAGGGAATTTGTGTGAGCAGTTCTTC. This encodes CASRVAGGNLCEQFF.

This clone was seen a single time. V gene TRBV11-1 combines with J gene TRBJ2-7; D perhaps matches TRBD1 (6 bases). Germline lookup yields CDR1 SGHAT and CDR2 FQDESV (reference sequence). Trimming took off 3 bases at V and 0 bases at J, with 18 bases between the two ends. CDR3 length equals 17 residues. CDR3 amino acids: CASSFSSTGFGSYEQYF. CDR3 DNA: TGTGCCAGCAGCTTTTCTTCTACAGGGTTCGGCTCCTACGAGCAGTACTTC.

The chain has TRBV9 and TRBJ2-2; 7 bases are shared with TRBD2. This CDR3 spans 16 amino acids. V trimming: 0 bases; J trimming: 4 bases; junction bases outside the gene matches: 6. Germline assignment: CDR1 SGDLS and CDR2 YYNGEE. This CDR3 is CASSVVGSGVTGELFF. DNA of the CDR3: TGTGCCAGCAGCGTAGTCGGGAGCGGGGTCACCGGGGAGCTGTTTTTT. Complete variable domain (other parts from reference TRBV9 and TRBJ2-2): DSGVTQTPKHLITATGQRVTLRCSPRSGDLSVYWYQQSLDQGLQFLIQYYNGEERAKGNILERFSAQQFPDLHSELNLSSLELGDSALYFCASSVVGSGVTGELFFGEGSRLTVL.

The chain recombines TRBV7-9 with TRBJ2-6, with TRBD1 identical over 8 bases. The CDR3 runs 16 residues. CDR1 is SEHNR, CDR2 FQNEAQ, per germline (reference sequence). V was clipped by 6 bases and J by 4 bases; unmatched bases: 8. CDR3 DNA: TGTGCCAGCAGGGAGACAGGGGAGTCCGGGGCCAACGTCCTGACTTTC. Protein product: CASRETGESGANVLTF.

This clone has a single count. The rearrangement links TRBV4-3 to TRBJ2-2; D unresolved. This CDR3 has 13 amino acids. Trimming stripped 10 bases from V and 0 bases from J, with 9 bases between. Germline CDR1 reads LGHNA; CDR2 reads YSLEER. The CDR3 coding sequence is TGCGCCATCCGGAGAGCGAACACCGGGGAGCTGTTTTTT. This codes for CAIRRANTGELFF.

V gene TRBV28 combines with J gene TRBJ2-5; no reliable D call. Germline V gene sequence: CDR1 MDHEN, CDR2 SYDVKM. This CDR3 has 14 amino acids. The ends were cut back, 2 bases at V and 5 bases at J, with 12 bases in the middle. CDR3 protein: CASSLESRWETQYF. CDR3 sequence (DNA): TGTGCCAGCAGTTTAGAGTCTAGATGGGAGACCCAGTACTTC.

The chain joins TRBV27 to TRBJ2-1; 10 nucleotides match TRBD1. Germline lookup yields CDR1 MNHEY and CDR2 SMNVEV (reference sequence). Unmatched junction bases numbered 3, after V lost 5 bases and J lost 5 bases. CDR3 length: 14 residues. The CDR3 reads CASSRQGAHNEQFF. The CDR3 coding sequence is TGTGCCAGCAGTCGACAGGGGGCCCACAATGAGCAGTTCTTC.

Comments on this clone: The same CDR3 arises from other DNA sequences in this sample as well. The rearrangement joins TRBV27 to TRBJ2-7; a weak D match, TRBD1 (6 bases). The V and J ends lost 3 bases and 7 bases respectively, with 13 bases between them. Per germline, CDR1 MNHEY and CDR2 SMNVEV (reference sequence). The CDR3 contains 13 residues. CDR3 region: CASSLRQGHEQYF. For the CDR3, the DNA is TGTGCCAGCAGTTTGAGGCAGGGGCATGAGCAGTACTTC.

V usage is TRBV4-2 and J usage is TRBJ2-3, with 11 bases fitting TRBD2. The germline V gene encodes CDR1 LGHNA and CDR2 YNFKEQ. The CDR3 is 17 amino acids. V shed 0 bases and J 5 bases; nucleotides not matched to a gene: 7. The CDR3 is CASSQDSGRAFKDTQYF. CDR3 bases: TGTGCCAGCAGCCAAGATAGCGGGAGGGCCTTTAAAGATACGCAGTATTTT.

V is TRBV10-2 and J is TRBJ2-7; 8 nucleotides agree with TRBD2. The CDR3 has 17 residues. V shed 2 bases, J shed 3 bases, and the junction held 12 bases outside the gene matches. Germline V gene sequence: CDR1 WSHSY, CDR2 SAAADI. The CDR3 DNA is TGCGCCAGCAGTGAGCAAGCGGGGGCACGGGTCCACTACGAGCAGTACTTC. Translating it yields CASSEQAGARVHYEQYF.

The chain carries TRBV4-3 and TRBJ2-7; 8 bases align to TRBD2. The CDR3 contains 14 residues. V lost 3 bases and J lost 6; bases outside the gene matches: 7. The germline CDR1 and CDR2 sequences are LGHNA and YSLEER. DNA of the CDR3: TGCGCCAGCAGCCAGTGGACTAGCAGGCGCGAGCAGTACTTC. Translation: CASSQWTSRREQYF.

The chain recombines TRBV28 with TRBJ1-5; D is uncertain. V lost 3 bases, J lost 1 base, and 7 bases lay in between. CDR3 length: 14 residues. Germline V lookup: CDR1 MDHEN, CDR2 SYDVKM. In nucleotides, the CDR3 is TGTGCCAGCAGTTTCCGGAGGAGCAATCAGCCCCAGCATTTT. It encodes CASSFRRSNQPQHF.

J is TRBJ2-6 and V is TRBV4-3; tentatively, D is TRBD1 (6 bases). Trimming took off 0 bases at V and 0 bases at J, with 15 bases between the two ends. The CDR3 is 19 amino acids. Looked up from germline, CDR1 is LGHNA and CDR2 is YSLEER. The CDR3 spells CASSQDGPGDPSGANVLTF. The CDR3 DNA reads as TGCGCCAGCAGCCAAGACGGGCCAGGGGACCCCTCTGGGGCCAACGTCCTGACTTTC.

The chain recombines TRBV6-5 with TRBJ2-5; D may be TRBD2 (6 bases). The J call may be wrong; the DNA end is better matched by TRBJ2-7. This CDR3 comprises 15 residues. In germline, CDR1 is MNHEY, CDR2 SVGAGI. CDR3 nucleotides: TGTGCCAGCAGTCCCGGAGGGCCCTCCTCCTACGAGCAGTACTTC. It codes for CASSPGGPSSYEQYF.

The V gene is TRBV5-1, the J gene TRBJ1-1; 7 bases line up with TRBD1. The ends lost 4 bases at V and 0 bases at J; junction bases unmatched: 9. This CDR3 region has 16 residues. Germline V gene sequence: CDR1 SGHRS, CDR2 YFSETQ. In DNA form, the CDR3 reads TGCGCCAGCAGCCCCGACCGGACAGGCGTGAACACTGAAGCTTTCTTT. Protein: CASSPDRTGVNTEAFF.

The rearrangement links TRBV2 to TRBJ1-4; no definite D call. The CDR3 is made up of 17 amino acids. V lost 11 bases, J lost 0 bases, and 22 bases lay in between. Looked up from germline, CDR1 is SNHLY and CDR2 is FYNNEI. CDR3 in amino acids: CAGRRRQANATNEKLFF. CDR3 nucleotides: TGTGCCGGAAGGAGGCGCCAGGCAAATGCAACTAATGAAAAACTGTTTTTT.

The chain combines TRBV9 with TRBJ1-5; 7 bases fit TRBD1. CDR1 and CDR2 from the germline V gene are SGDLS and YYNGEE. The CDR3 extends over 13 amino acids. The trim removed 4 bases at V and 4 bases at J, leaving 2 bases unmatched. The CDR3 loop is CASSPDRNQPQHF. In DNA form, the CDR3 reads TGTGCCAGCAGCCCGGACAGGAATCAGCCCCAGCATTTT.

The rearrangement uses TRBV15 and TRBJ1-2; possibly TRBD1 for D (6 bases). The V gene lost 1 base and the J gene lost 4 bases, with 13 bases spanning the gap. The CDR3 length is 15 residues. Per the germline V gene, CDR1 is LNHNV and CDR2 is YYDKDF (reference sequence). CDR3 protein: CATSRVRGGGYGYTF. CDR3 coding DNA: TGTGCCACCAGCAGAGTTCGAGGGGGGGGCTATGGCTACACCTTC.

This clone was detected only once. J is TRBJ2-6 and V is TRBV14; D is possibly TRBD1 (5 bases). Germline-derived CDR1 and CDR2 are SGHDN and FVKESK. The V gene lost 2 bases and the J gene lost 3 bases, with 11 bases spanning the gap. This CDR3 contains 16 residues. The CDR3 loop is CASSQQGDGGANVLTF. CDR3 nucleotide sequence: TGTGCCAGCAGCCAACAGGGTGATGGTGGGGCCAACGTCCTGACTTTC.

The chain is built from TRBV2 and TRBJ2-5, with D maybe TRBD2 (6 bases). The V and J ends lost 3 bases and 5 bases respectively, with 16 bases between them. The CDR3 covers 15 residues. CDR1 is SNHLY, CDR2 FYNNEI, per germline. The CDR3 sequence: CASSDPGRQRETQYF. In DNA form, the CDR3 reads TGTGCCAGCAGTGACCCCGGGAGACAGCGGGAGACCCAGTACTTC.

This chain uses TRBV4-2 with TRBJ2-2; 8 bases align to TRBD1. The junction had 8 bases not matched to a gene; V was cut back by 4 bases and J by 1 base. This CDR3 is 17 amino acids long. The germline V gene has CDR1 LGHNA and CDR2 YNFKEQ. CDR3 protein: CASSLTPGQENTGELFF. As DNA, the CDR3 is TGTGCCAGCAGCCTTACTCCGGGACAGGAGAACACCGGGGAGCTGTTTTTT.

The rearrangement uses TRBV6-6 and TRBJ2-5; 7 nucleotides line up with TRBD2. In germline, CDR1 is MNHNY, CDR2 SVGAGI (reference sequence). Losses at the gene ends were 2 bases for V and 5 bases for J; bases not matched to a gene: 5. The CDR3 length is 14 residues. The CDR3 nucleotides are TGTGCCAGCAGTTACGGGCGGGAGCCTGAGACCCAGTACTTC. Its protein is CASSYGREPETQYF.

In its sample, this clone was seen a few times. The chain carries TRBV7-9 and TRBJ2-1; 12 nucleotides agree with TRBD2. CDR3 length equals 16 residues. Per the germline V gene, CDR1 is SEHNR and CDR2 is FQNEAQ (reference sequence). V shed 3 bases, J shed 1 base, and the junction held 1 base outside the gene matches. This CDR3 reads CASSFGLAGSYNEQFF. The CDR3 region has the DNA TGTGCCAGCAGCTTCGGACTAGCGGGATCCTACAATGAGCAGTTCTTC.

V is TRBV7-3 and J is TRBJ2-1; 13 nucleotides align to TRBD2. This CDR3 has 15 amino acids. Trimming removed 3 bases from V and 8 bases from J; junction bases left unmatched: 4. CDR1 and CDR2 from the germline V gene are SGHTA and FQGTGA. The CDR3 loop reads CASSFTSGRGDEQFF. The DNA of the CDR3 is TGTGCCAGCAGCTTCACTAGCGGGAGGGGAGATGAGCAGTTCTTC.

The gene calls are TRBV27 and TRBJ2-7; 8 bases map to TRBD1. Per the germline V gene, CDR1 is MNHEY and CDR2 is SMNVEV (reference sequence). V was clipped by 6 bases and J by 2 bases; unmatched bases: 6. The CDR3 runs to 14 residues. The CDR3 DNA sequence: TGTGCCAGCAGCAACAGACAGGGGCCCTACGAGCAGTACTTC. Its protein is CASSNRQGPYEQYF.

CDR3 region: CASSQAPEDRRETQYF. DNA for the CDR3: TGCGCCAGCAGCCAAGCCCCTGAGGACAGGAGAGAGACCCAGTACTTC. The chain couples TRBV4-1 to TRBJ2-5; 7 bases are a match to TRBD1. V lost 1 base to trimming and J lost 4 bases; unmatched junction nucleotides: 9. CDR1 and CDR2 (germline): MGHRA, YSYEKL. There are 16 residues in the CDR3.